The entry that follows covers one TCR beta chain sequence. Its matching antigen is unknown. The record originates from a study of Ad26.COV2.S vaccination and SARS-CoV-2 variants. The study, taken as a whole, reports: Breadth measured for non-spike TCRs was similar across vaccine and placebo recipients.

Assay: immunoSEQ multiplex PCR; the TCRdb copy retains only in-frame clones and omits some. The sample records about 220,000 clones, roughly 88% being singletons. Stated treatment: over 15 received Ad26.COV2.S at low or high dose, single or two shots; several received placebo; per-sample allocation not given. Collection of samples fell on day 63 after the first vaccine or placebo injection. Trimming shortened V by 5 bases and J by 6 bases, and 16 bases separated the two germline ends. The CDR3 extends over 15 amino acids. CDR1 is MDHEN and CDR2 is SYDVKM in the germline V gene. The gene calls are TRBV28 and TRBJ2-2; tentatively, D is TRBD2 (6 bases). The sample here was peripheral blood, taken in a trial of Ad26.COV2.S vaccine versus placebo. The TCR originated in a person between 18 and 65 years old who received the Ad26.COV2.S COVID-19 vaccine or a placebo. Here the CDR3 reads CASSPARGGAGELFF. As DNA, the CDR3 is TGTGCCAGCAGTCCCGCCCGGGGCGGGGCCGGGGAGCTGTTTTTT.